Presented here are 2 T cell receptor beta chains from one specimen sequenced in a study of post-analysis software for immune sequencing data (dated by TCRdb to between 2015 and 2016). The paper as a whole reports these results and caveats: Patients showed significantly higher frequencies than controls for about five TRBV segments, among them TRBV5-6, TRBV5-1 and TRBV20-1.

Antigens of these TCRs are unknown. Receptor libraries were prepared by PCR. TCRdb names Illumina HiSeq 2500 as the instrument used. To reduce PCR and sequencing biases, unique molecular identifiers were incorporated into the TCR beta cDNA libraries. The public reads were run again by TCRdb, first through fastp at Q25 and then through MiXCR, and only productive beta chains were kept. CDR3 protein duplicates are merged, each entry listing the most common genes and DNA. This sample is represented by approximately 770,000 distinct CDR3 sequences; roughly 46% of them were singletons. Clones ranked in the top ten supply 4% to 5% of the sample. The source material was blood. The source of these receptors is a girl between 5 and 17 years old with multiple sclerosis.

The gene calls are TRBV10-3 and TRBJ2-5; 8 nucleotides match TRBD2. The J call is in doubt because the DNA end fits TRBJ2-7 better. Germline CDR1 ENHRY, CDR2 SYGVKD. The CDR3 spans 15 residues. The CDR3 reads CAISESLAVSYEQYF. The CDR3 coding sequence is TGTGCCATCAGTGAGTCACTAGCGGTCTCCTACGAGCAGTACTTC.

This chain links TRBV12-3 or TRBV12-4 with TRBJ2-5; D tentatively fits TRBD1 or TRBD2 (7 bases each). The CDR3 runs 14 residues. V was shortened by 10 bases and J by 7 bases, with 22 bases between the two germline ends. CDR3 bases: TGTGCCACCACACAAGACAGGGAGGGTGCGACCCAGTACTTC. As protein: CATTQDREGATQYF.